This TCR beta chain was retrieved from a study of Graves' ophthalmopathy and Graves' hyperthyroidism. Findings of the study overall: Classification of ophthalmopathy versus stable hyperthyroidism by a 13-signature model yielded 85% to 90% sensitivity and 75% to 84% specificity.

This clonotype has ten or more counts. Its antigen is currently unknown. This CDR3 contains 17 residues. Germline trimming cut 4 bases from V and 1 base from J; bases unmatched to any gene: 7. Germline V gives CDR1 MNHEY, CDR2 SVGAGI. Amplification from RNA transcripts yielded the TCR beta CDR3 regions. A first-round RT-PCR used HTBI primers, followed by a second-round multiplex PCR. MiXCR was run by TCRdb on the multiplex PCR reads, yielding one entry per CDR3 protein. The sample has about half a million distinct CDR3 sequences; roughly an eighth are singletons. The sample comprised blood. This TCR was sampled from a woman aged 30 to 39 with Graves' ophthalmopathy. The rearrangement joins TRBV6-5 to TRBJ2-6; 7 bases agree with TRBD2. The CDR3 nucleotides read TGTGCCAGCAGTTCCGGGACGGGGGGATCTGGGGCCAACGTCCTGACTTTC. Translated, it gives CASSSGTGGSGANVLTF.